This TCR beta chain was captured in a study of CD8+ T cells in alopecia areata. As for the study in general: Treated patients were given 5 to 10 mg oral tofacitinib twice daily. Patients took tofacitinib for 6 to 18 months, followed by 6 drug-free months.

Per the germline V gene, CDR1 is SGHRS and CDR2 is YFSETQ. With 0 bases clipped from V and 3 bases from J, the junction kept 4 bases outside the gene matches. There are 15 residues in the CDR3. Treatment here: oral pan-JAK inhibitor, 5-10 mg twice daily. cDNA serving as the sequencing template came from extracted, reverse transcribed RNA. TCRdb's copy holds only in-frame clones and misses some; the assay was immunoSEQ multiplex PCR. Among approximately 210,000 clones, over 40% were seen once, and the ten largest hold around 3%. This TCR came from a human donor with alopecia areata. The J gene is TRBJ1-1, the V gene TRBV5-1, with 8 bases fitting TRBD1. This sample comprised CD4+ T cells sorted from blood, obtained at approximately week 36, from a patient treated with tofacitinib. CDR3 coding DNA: TGCGCCAGCAGCTTGGCGGACAGGGTATACACTGAAGCTTTCTTT. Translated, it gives CASSLADRVYTEAFF.